This T cell receptor (beta chain) was captured in a study of cytomegalovirus exposure and HLA in healthy donors. Study-level findings and limits: Exclusion applied to some V segments, including TRBV6-2 and TRBV6-3, as they were indistinguishable. Later analysis associated a missense DCLRE1C variant with TCR beta V- and J-gene trimming. There were some public TCRs occurring in many donors, but most TCR sequences were rare.

The PCR had 60 Vbeta and 13 Jbeta primers. Libraries were prepared by immunoSEQ multiplex PCR; TCRdb keeps only in-frame clonotypes and omits some of them. The sample holds approximately 190,000 clones; over 80% are singletons and the top ten take 6.3%. Comment on this clone: What it binds is not known.

J was trimmed by 11 bases and V by 5 bases; bases with no gene match: 1. The CDR3 is 11 amino acids. Germline V gene lookup returns CDR1 MNHEY and CDR2 SMNVEV (reference sequence). The chain employs TRBV27 and TRBJ2-7; 12 bases line up with TRBD1. The sequencing input was PBMCs. This sequence was found in a middle-aged man in good health and CMV-seropositive. The CDR3 reads CASSGTGGEYF. The CDR3 DNA reads TGTGCCAGCAGTGGGACAGGGGGCGAGTACTTC.